This passage covers 21 T cell receptor beta chains from one sample sequenced in a study of shared clonotypes between healthy human individuals. Sequenced by immunoSEQ multiplex PCR; TCRdb stores in-frame clones only, minus some. The sample records about 2.1 million clones, around 93% being singletons. CD45RO-negative CD8 cells positively selected for CCR7 made up the naive population, which excluded terminally differentiated effector memory CD45RA+ cells. Sequenced input: naive CD8+ T cells from PBMCs. These receptors came from a man aged 18 to 29 in good health. Some clones in this sample may be carry-over from other donors' samples.

This chain joins TRBV28 and TRBJ1-5; a possible D gene is TRBD1 (5 bases). Looked up from germline, CDR1 is MDHEN and CDR2 is SYDVKM. V was cut by 3 bases and J by 2 bases, with 14 bases left in between. The CDR3 consists of 16 residues. CDR3 coding DNA: TGTGCCAGCAGTTTGCTTTTGGTAGGGGGCAATCAGCCCCAGCATTTT. Translated: CASSLLLVGGNQPQHF.

This rearrangement joins TRBV5-1 to TRBJ2-2; D uncertain. V was cut by 4 bases and J by 6 bases, with 13 bases left in between. Germline V gene lookup returns CDR1 SGHRS and CDR2 YFSETQ. This CDR3 is built from 14 residues. CDR3 DNA: TGCGCCAGCAGCCCGGTCCCTCGCTCCGGGGAGCTGTTTTTT. This translates into CASSPVPRSGELFF.

The genes are TRBV7-3 and TRBJ2-2, with 9 bases lining up with TRBD2. This CDR3 has 17 amino acids. CDR1 is SGHTA, CDR2 FQGTGA, per germline. J gave up 4 bases and V 5 bases, and 11 bases lay outside the gene matches. CDR3 residues: CASSPKAGGHFTGELFF. The CDR3 bases are TGTGCCAGCAGCCCGAAAGCGGGAGGACATTTCACCGGGGAGCTGTTTTTT.

This rearrangement joins TRBV5-4 to TRBJ2-1; 15 bases align to TRBD2. The CDR3 contains 18 residues. The germline CDR1 and CDR2 sequences are SGHNT and YYREEE (reference sequence). Germline trimming cut 3 bases from V and 14 bases from J; bases unmatched to any gene: 18. CDR3 sequence reads: CASSYGAFGTSGRPSKFF. The CDR3 bases are TGTGCCAGCAGCTACGGAGCCTTCGGGACTAGCGGGAGGCCCAGTAAGTTCTTC.

V gene TRBV7-9 combines with J gene TRBJ2-5, with D hard to call. Trimming cost V 7 bases and J 4 bases, with 10 bases left between them. Germline V CDR1 and CDR2: SEHNR, FQNEAQ (reference sequence). The CDR3 length is 12 residues. Here the CDR3 reads CASTNWAETQYF. Written as DNA, the CDR3 is TGTGCCAGCACCAACTGGGCAGAGACCCAGTACTTC.

The J gene is TRBJ2-7, the V gene TRBV5-8, with D tentatively TRBD1 (6 bases). The CDR3 totals 14 residues. The germline V gene has CDR1 SGHTS and CDR2 YDEGEE. The V end lost 5 bases, the J end lost 0 bases, and 12 bases lay between the germline ends. The CDR3 nucleotides are TGTGCCAGCAGTAACCGGGACACCTCCTACGAGCAGTACTTC. This translates into CASSNRDTSYEQYF.

The chain joins TRBV15 to TRBJ2-3; D remains ambiguous. The CDR3 is 17 amino acids. CDR1 and CDR2 from the germline V gene are LNHNV and YYDKDF (reference sequence). V was clipped by 5 bases and J by 4 bases, with 22 bases between them. CDR3 sequence: CATSHNPQGVLSDTQYF. In nucleotides, the CDR3 is TGTGCCACCAGCCATAACCCTCAAGGTGTATTATCAGATACGCAGTATTTT.

This sequence joins TRBV2 and TRBJ1-4; weak D call: TRBD1 (5 bases). Trimming took off 5 bases at V and 2 bases at J, with 18 bases between the two ends. The length of the CDR3 is 17 residues. CDR1 is SNHLY and CDR2 is FYNNEI in the germline V gene. This CDR3 is CASSSPRGEGTNEKLFF. CDR3 nucleotides: TGTGCCAGCAGTAGCCCGCGGGGGGAGGGGACTAATGAAAAACTGTTTTTT.

For this clone: An end of the junction differs from the germline gene, which may be a read error. The genes are TRBV29-1 and TRBJ2-1; 7 positions match TRBD2. The CDR3 contains 12 residues. Germline V CDR1 and CDR2: SQVTM, ANQGSEA. The CDR3 DNA reads as TGCAGCGTTAATGGGGACTACTATGAGCAGTTCTTC. Encoded protein: CSVNGDYYEQFF.

This clone came up a few times. This CDR3 is also generated by other DNA sequences in the sample. The chain links TRBV6-6 to TRBJ1-1; D gene uncertain. Germline values: CDR1 MNHNY, CDR2 SVGAGI (reference sequence). The CDR3 extends over 14 amino acids. V was cut by 2 bases and J by 1 base, with 8 bases left in between. The CDR3 here is CASSYGGGNTEAFF. The DNA of the CDR3 is TGTGCCAGCAGTTACGGAGGTGGGAACACTGAAGCTTTCTTT.

This chain joins TRBV6-5 and TRBJ1-2; 7 bases agree with TRBD1. CDR1 MNHEY and CDR2 SVGAGI come from the germline V gene. The CDR3 consists of 15 residues. Losses at the gene ends were 1 base for V and 0 bases for J; bases not matched to a gene: 2. In nucleotides, the CDR3 is TGTGCCAGCAGTTACTACAGGGGCCCTAACTATGGCTACACCTTC. This encodes CASSYYRGPNYGYTF.

This chain connects TRBV28 to TRBJ2-6; TRBD2 matches 9 bases. The CDR3 is 21 residues long. V was pared by 3 bases and J by 2 bases, with 17 bases of the junction left unmatched. The germline V gene has CDR1 MDHEN and CDR2 SYDVKM. The DNA of the CDR3 is TGTGCCAGCAGTTTGGGTGCCGAACTAGCGGGTATCCTCGCTGGGGCCAACGTCCTGACTTTC. Its translation: CASSLGAELAGILAGANVLTF. The complete variable domain, with remaining parts taken from reference TRBV28 and TRBJ2-6, reads DVKVTQSSRYLVKRTGEKVFLECVQDMDHENMFWYRQDPGLGLRLIYFSYDVKMKEKGDIPEGYSVSREKKERFSLILESASTNQTSMYLCASSLGAELAGILAGANVLTFGAGSRLTVL.

The sample holds one count of this clone. V gene TRBV5-1 combines with J gene TRBJ2-1; unclear D gene. The CDR3 is 16 amino acids. Looked up from germline, CDR1 is SGHRS and CDR2 is YFSETQ. Trimming stripped 0 bases from V and 5 bases from J, with 15 bases between. The CDR3 loop reads CASSLASRLLDNEQFF. CDR3 bases: TGCGCCAGCAGCTTGGCGTCCAGATTACTCGACAATGAGCAGTTCTTC.

This chain joins TRBV11-2 and TRBJ2-7, with 7 bases lining up with TRBD1. Germline loops: CDR1 SGHAT, CDR2 FQNNGV. The CDR3 covers 17 residues. V gave up 1 base and J gave up 6 bases; unmatched junction bases: 15. Here the CDR3 reads CASSLAPDRVPYSEQYF. The CDR3 DNA reads TGTGCCAGCAGCTTAGCCCCCGACAGGGTGCCCTATAGCGAGCAGTACTTC.

CDR3 nucleotide sequence: TGCGCCAGCAGCCAAGGGTCGGGGGAGACCCAGTACTTC. This codes for CASSQGSGETQYF. This rearrangement joins TRBV4-3 to TRBJ2-5, with D perhaps matching TRBD2 (5 bases). Per the germline V gene, CDR1 is LGHNA and CDR2 is YSLEER. The V end was cut by 1 base, the J end by 5 bases, with 8 bases between. This CDR3 spans 13 amino acids.

This clone occurred once. The gene calls are TRBV5-6 and TRBJ2-1; D not resolved. The CDR3 loop spans 14 amino acids. V was clipped by 4 bases and J by 4 bases, with 12 bases between them. Germline lookup yields CDR1 SGHDT and CDR2 YYEEEE. In nucleotides, the CDR3 is TGTGCCAGCAGCCCACCCTCCAATTACAATGAGCAGTTCTTC. Protein: CASSPPSNYNEQFF.

This clone was observed a single time. The same CDR3 also results from other DNA sequences found in this sample. V gene TRBV28 combines with J gene TRBJ1-1, with no clear D. Trimming took 3 bases from V and 1 from J, leaving 6 bases between them. Germline assignment: CDR1 MDHEN and CDR2 SYDVKM. CDR3 length: 13 residues. CDR3 nucleotides: TGTGCCAGCAGTTTCGGTCAGAACACTGAAGCTTTCTTT. Amino acid sequence: CASSFGQNTEAFF.

The chain uses TRBV11-2 and TRBJ2-1; 7 bases are a match to TRBD2. The CDR3 loop spans 16 amino acids. Germline lookup yields CDR1 SGHAT and CDR2 FQNNGV. Trimming cost V 0 bases and J 4 bases; bases outside gene matches: 6. CDR3 in amino acids: CASSLDPSGDYNEQFF. The DNA for the CDR3 is TGTGCCAGCAGCTTAGATCCTAGCGGAGATTACAATGAGCAGTTCTTC. Complete variable domain (other parts from reference TRBV11-2 and TRBJ2-1): EAGVAQSPRYKIIEKRQSVAFWCNPISGHATLYWYQQILGQGPKLLIQFQNNGVVDDSQLPKDRFSAERLKGVDSTLKIQPAKLEDSAVYLCASSLDPSGDYNEQFFGPGTRLTVL.

J is TRBJ1-2 and V is TRBV5-4, with D possibly being TRBD1 (6 bases). V gave up 4 bases and J gave up 6 bases, with 10 bases separating them. Germline assignment: CDR1 SGHNT and CDR2 YYREEE (reference sequence). CDR3 length: 12 residues. The CDR3 loop reads CASSPRGDGYTF. The DNA of the CDR3 is TGTGCCAGCAGCCCGAGGGGGGATGGCTACACCTTC.

The gene calls are TRBV9 and TRBJ2-5; 7 nucleotides align to TRBD2. The CDR3 is made up of 14 amino acids. CDR1 SGDLS and CDR2 YYNGEE come from the germline V gene. V gave up 4 bases and J gave up 8 bases; unmatched junction bases: 11. CDR3 residues: CASSSHGEGITQYF. The DNA of the CDR3 is TGTGCCAGCAGCTCTCACGGGGAGGGGATAACCCAGTACTTC.

The chain uses TRBV19 and TRBJ2-7; D gene ambiguous. V lost 4 bases, J lost 3 bases, and 7 bases lay in between. CDR1 is LNHDA, CDR2 SQIVND, per germline (reference sequence). CDR3 length equals 12 residues. CDR3 in DNA: TGTGCCAGTAGTAACAGTTTCTACGAGCAGTACTTC. As protein: CASSNSFYEQYF.